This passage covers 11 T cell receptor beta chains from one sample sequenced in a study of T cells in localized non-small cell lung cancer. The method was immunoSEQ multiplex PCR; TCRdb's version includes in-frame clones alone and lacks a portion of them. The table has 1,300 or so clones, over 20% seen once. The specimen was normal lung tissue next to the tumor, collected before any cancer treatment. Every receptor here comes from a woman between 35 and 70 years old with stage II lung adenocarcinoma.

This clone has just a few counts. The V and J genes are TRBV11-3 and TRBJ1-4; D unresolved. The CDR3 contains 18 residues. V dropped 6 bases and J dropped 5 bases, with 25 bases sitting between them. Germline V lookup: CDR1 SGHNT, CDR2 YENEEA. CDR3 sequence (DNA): TGTGCCAGCAGTGATAGTGAAGGTCTCCTAGTCGACAATGAAAAACTGTTTTTT. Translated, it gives CASSDSEGLLVDNEKLFF.

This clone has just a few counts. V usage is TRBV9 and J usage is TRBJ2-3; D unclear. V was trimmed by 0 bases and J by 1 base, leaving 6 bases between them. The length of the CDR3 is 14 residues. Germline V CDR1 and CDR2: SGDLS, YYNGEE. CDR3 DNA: TGTGCCAGCAGCGTAGAGGGCGGCACAGATACGCAGTATTTT. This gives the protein CASSVEGGTDTQYF.

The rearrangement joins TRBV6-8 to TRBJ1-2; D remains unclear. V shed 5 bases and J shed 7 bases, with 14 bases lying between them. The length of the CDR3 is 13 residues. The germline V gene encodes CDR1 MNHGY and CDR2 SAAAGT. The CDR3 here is CASSESEGRGYTF. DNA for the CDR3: TGTGCCAGCAGTGAGTCGGAGGGTCGTGGCTACACCTTC.

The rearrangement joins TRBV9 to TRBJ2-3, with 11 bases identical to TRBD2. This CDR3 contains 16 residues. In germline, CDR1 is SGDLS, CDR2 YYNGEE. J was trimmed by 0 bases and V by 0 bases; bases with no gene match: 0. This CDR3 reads CASSVVAGGSTDTQYF. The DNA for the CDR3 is TGTGCCAGCAGCGTAGTAGCGGGGGGGAGCACAGATACGCAGTATTTT.

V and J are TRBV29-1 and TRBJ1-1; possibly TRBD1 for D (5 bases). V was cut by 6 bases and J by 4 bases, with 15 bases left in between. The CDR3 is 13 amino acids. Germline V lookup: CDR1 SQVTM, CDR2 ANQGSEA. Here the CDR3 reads CSVGQGPSTEAFF. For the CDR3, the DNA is TGCAGCGTGGGGCAGGGTCCAAGCACTGAAGCTTTCTTT.

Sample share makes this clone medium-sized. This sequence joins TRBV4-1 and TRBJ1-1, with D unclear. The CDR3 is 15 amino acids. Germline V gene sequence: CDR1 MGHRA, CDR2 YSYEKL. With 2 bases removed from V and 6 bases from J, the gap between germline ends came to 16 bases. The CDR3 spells CASSQQRWGRAEAFF. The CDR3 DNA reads TGCGCCAGCAGCCAACAAAGGTGGGGTAGAGCTGAAGCTTTCTTT.

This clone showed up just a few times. Written as DNA, the CDR3 is TGTGCCAGCAGCTCCTCGGCTAGCCTCACAGAGACCCAGTACTTC. This translates into CASSSSASLTETQYF. The V and J genes are TRBV11-3 and TRBJ2-5; maybe TRBD2 (5 bases). Between the trimmed V and J ends, which lost 4 bases and 4 bases, there was a span of 16 bases. Germline V CDR1 and CDR2: SGHNT, YENEEA. This CDR3 contains 15 residues.

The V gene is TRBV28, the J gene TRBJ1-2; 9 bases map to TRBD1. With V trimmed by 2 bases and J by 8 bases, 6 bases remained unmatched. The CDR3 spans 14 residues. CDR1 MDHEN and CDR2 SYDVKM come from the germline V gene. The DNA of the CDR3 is TGTGCCAGCAGTTTAGTACAGGGGGCCGCAGGCTACACCTTC. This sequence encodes CASSLVQGAAGYTF.

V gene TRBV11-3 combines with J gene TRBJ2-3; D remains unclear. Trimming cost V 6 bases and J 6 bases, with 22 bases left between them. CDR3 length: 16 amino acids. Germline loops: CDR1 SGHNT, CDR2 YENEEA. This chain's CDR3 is CASRNQIDHYLDTQYF. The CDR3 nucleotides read TGTGCCAGCAGGAACCAGATTGACCATTATTTGGATACGCAGTATTTT.

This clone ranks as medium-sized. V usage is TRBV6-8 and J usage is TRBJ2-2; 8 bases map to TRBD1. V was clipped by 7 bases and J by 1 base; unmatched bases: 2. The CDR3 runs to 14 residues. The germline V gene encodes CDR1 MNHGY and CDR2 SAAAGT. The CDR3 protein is CASKDRENTGELFF. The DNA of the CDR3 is TGTGCCAGCAAGGACAGGGAGAACACCGGGGAGCTGTTTTTT.

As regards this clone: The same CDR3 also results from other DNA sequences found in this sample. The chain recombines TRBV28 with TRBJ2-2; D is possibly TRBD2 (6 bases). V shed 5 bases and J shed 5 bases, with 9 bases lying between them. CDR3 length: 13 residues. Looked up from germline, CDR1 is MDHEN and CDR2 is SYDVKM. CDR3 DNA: TGTGCCAGCAGTAGGGCGGGGACCGGGGAGCTGTTTTTT. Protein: CASSRAGTGELFF.